This TCR beta chain appears in the sequencing data of a study of identical twins listed by TCRdb under 2016. Background for the entire study: TCR alpha and beta repertoires from monozygotic twins, unrelated adults of various ages and cord blood were deep-sequenced to test whether fetal clonotypes persist. Replicate twin experiments were performed at different times using different library preparation protocols to rule out contamination.

Paper-wide results and their limitations: Because the same donors could not be followed over many years, the conclusions relied on cross-sectional statistical analysis. Abundant cord blood beta clonotypes carried fewer insertions; young adult naive repertoires showed a weaker similar trend, while memory repertoires showed none. Compared with coincidental sharing between unrelated individuals, out-of-frame TCR alpha sequences shared between twins had an excess of sequences with low generation probability. In beta out-of-frame sequences, excess twin sharing was weaker, because having fewer shared sequences lowered the signal-to-noise ratio. Out-of-frame TCR alpha sharing in monozygotic twins was systematically underestimated by recombination models, whereas sharing between unrelated individuals was in agreement with the recombination models. Zero-insertion analyses could be partly confounded by invariant T cells such as MAIT and iNKT, although diverse VJ usage argued against such confounding for most clonotypes.

Details on this clonotype: This clone's antigen is unknown. No base-level quality is on record; no much larger clone is a single base apart.

Every donor was a healthy Caucasian. The twin cohort comprised three pairs of female monozygotic twins, all aged roughly 18 to 30 years. RNA for TCR libraries was isolated from peripheral blood mononuclear cells. The library was built by means of 5' RACE. Sequencing instrument: Illumina HiSeq 2000. A universal primer binding site was added through template switching, and the final cDNA carried a unique molecular identifier so that TCR cDNA molecules could be counted accurately. First-strand cDNA for TCR alpha and beta chains was synthesized from specific primers in the conserved constant-segment region. Each cDNA library was double barcoded, with a SMART-Mk sample barcode plus Illumina barcodes, to control for contamination. TruSeq adapter sequences, together with Illumina sample barcodes, were added in two successive PCR steps. The Illumina HiSeq platform was used with custom primers to sequence TCR alpha and beta cDNA libraries. Under the source paper's analysis protocol: Raw reads were processed with MiGEC to extract unique molecular identifiers, and MiXCR was used to determine CDR3 positions. For each individual, recombination models were inferred using an EM algorithm with the repgenHMM and IGoR tools. The analysis of shared clonotypes was done with the tcR package in R, with sharing normalized by the product of cloneset sizes. To study raw recombination without the effects of thymic and clonal selection, out-of-frame nonproductive sequences were analyzed. TCRdb took the public reads, trimmed them with fastp at Q25, ran MiXCR for clone calling and kept in-frame beta chains. Rows with a matching CDR3 protein are joined into one entry that keeps the most common DNA and genes. These V and J calls derive from TCRdb rather than the authors' analysis. The sample table shows approximately 700,000 distinct CDR3 sequences, and over 15% are seen once. The leading ten clones occupy under 15% of the sample.

The same data also contributed to another study, on T cells expressing NK-cell markers. That second report states: Three sorted T-cell subsets (CD3+CD56+NKG2C+, CD3+CD56+NKG2C- and CD3+CD56-NKG2C+) from roughly eight donors had their TCR beta-chain repertoires profiled. Among the eight sequenced donors, seven were HCMV-seropositive and one was HCMV-seronegative. In several experiments an anti-gammadeltaTCR antibody was added to restrict sorting to alphabetaTCR-expressing T cells. In roughly six donors, the dominant CD3+CD56+NKG2C+ clonotypes ranked among the top 10 CD8+ clonotypes, making up roughly 1.0-8% of CD8+ T cells. Those dominant clonotypes were again the most abundant among CD3+CD56-NKG2C+ cells in a few donors, at about 25-60.1%. It remained unclear whether the expanded NKG2C-expressing T cell clones were specific for HCMV antigens. The eight sequenced donors were randomly selected healthy volunteers, three men and five women. HCMV serostatus was determined by detecting HCMV-specific IgG in serum with a commercial ELISA kit. For about 6 donors, bulk peripheral blood T-cell repertoires were additionally sequenced from unsorted PBMC. MIGEC handled demultiplexing of the reads and grouping by UMI, while MiTCR was used to assemble and quantify clonotypes. Only TCR cDNA sequences supported by at least two reads were kept to exclude erroneous sequences. The tcR package was used for downstream repertoire analysis, with clonotypes matched between fractions based on CDR3 nucleotide sequence plus V segment. VDJmatch was used to annotate antigen specificity against VDJdb, with one amino acid substitution in CDR3 allowed.

The TCR was taken from a woman aged 18-29 years in good health. Sequences were obtained from PBMCs.

The nucleotides read TGTGCCAGCAGCTTAGAACGTTGGGGGAACTCTGGAAACACCATATATTTT. Translated, it reads CASSLERWGNSGNTIYF. This receptor chain uses TRBV7-6 and TRBJ1-3; the D region possibly corresponds to TRBD1 (5 bases align). Looking up the germline V gene yields CDR1 SGHVS and CDR2 FNYEAQ. The CDR3, cysteine through phenylalanine, is 17 amino acids long. Only the CDR3 region is kept as DNA, spanning 51 bases read in frame from base 1. At the junction V is shortened by 1 base and J by 0 bases, with 13 bases in between.